This TCR beta chain originates from a study of blood T cell repertoires in COVID-19. Across the study: Acute and convalescent COVID-19 samples came from the United States, Italy and Spain. PBMCs, B-cell-depleted T cells, or T cells were the source of the cDNA or gDNA that made up the material.

This study enrolled people aged about 18 to 100 from approximately 25 US geographic areas. The protocol was immunoSEQ multiplex PCR, while the TCRdb copy is restricted to in-frame clones and leaves out a portion. The sample consists of 150,000 to 200,000 clones, around 86% of them appearing once. Trimming stripped 4 bases from V and 7 bases from J, with 29 bases between. The V gene's germline CDR1 is MGHRA and CDR2 YSYEKL. The CDR3 extends over 19 amino acids. This receptor was taken from a woman under 40 who had recovered from COVID-19. This rearrangement joins TRBV4-1 to TRBJ1-3; no firm D call. Sequences were obtained from PBMCs or T cells enriched from blood (not recorded which). In DNA, the CDR3 is TGCGCCAGCAGCCCCGCCTTTACTTACCGGGAGAGCCTTCGGAACACCATATATTTT. Protein product: CASSPAFTYRESLRNTIYF.